These T cell receptor beta chains were read from a single sample in a study of blood T cell repertoires in COVID-19. Generated by immunoSEQ multiplex PCR, the TCRdb table keeps only in-frame clones and is missing some. The sample gives fewer than 120,000 clones, approximately 90% of which show up once; 3% to 3.5% is in the top ten. Sequenced input: peripheral blood. The receptor source for this set is a woman between 45 and 60 years old with acute or convalescent COVID-19. Both conserved end residues are part of each CDR3. Each record gives: J gene, clone size, V gene, CDR3 protein. Size is omitted from some rows. Given values are once, few, many or a class for expanded clones.

>TRBJ2-7|NA|TRBV14
CASSQGGKLGEQYF
>TRBJ2-5|NA|TRBV6-5
CASSYTRFGETQYF
>TRBJ2-1|NA|TRBV7-9
CASSSGGSYNEQFF
>TRBJ2-1|once|TRBV20-1
CSALQINEQFF
>TRBJ2-7|once|TRBV5-1
CASSLEGPPNGLYEQYF
>TRBJ1-6|NA|TRBV12-5
CASGLGTGAGNSPLHF
>TRBJ2-3|NA|TRBV19
CASSHTSGGRADTQYF
>TRBJ2-3|NA|TRBV2
CASSDPGTGADTQYF
>TRBJ2-6|NA|TRBV19
CASSPDGPAWANVLTF
>TRBJ1-6|NA|TRBV15
CATSPERSASSPLHF
>TRBJ2-7|NA|TRBV7-2
CASSLSAVLSYEQYF
>TRBJ1-6|NA|TRBV19
CASSTGTGFNSPLHF
>TRBJ2-7|NA|TRBV11-2
CASSLDKKSTSVYEQYF
>TRBJ1-5|NA|TRBV10-3
CAISDLGGGNQPQHF
>TRBJ2-7|once|TRBV2
CASTGLAGALWNEQYF
>TRBJ2-4|NA|TRBV9
CASSTDGTGGTKNIQYF
>TRBJ2-7|NA|TRBV3-1/TRBV3-2
CASSHGDRGSYEQYF
>TRBJ2-2|once|TRBV29-1
CSVWDSTGELFF
>TRBJ2-2|NA|TRBV19
CASSGLAGDFGELFF
>TRBJ2-5|NA|TRBV5-4
CASSSWGQGQETQYF
>TRBJ1-4|NA|TRBV30
CAWSVQTGALPGKLFF
>TRBJ1-5|NA|TRBV2
CASRAEEGNQPQHF
>TRBJ2-7|NA|TRBV25-1
CASSPTGGYEQYF
>TRBJ2-5|NA|TRBV11-2
CASSFGFSETQYF
>TRBJ1-1|once|TRBV19
CASSSLTGNTEAFF
>TRBJ2-7|few|TRBV3-1/TRBV3-2
CASSHRAGGLYEQYF
>TRBJ2-2|NA|TRBV5-1
CASSLSQGRSGELCF
>TRBJ1-1|NA|TRBV5-1
CASSLVRGNTEAFF
>TRBJ2-3|NA|TRBV14
CASSQGLDPSTDTQYF
>TRBJ2-6|NA|TRBV4-2
CASSQGLAGISVGGANVLTF
>TRBJ2-7|NA|TRBV9
CASSVGLAGFGEQYF
>TRBJ1-2|NA|TRBV2
CASDSNYGYTF
>TRBJ1-2|NA|TRBV7-2
CASSLTGLNYGYTF